Following are 25 T cell receptor beta chains from one sample sequenced in a study of blood T cell repertoires in COVID-19. Profiling relied on immunoSEQ multiplex PCR, and the TCRdb table lists in-frame clones only, not all of them. The sample records 350,000 to 400,000 clones, roughly 91% being singletons. Source material: PBMCs or T cells enriched from blood (not recorded which). All receptors derive from a woman between 18 and 29 years old who had recovered from COVID-19.

This clone has more than one count but fewer than ten. The chain couples TRBV2 to TRBJ1-2; D possibly corresponds to TRBD1 (6 bases). This CDR3 is 15 amino acids long. Trimming took 1 base from V and 8 from J, leaving 17 bases between them. Germline-derived CDR1 and CDR2 are SNHLY and FYNNEI. CDR3 sequence reads: CASSEGVQGSYGYTF. The CDR3 DNA sequence: TGTGCCAGCAGTGAAGGCGTACAGGGTAGCTACGGCTACACCTTC.

The chain links TRBV7-6 to TRBJ1-1; 7 nucleotides agree with TRBD1. V was clipped by 4 bases and J by 1 base; unmatched bases: 6. The CDR3 spans 15 residues. The germline V gene encodes CDR1 SGHVS and CDR2 FNYEAQ. The CDR3 is CASSSRQGTNTEAFF. CDR3 nucleotide sequence: TGTGCCAGCAGCTCCAGACAGGGAACGAACACTGAAGCTTTCTTT.

V usage is TRBV19 and J usage is TRBJ1-2, with D perhaps TRBD1 (5 bases). CDR1 LNHDA and CDR2 SQIVND come from the germline V gene (reference sequence). This CDR3 region has 14 residues. Between the trimmed V and J ends, which lost 7 bases and 2 bases, there was a span of 14 bases. The CDR3 spells CASNPPGGNYGYTF. CDR3 nucleotides: TGTGCCAGTAATCCCCCGGGGGGGAACTATGGCTACACCTTC.

The J gene is TRBJ2-5, the V gene TRBV5-4, with 7 positions matching TRBD1. CDR3 size: 13 residues. The germline V gene encodes CDR1 SGHNT and CDR2 YYREEE (reference sequence). The V segment lost 3 bases and the J segment 5 bases; nucleotides outside the gene matches: 4. The CDR3, as DNA: TGTGCCAGCAGCTCGACAGGGTACGAGACCCAGTACTTC. This sequence encodes CASSSTGYETQYF.

The chain employs TRBV5-1 and TRBJ2-3; a possible D gene is TRBD2 (5 bases). The germline V gene has CDR1 SGHRS and CDR2 YFSETQ. V lost 3 bases, J lost 2 bases, and 10 bases lay in between. This CDR3 region has 14 residues. CDR3 nucleotide sequence: TGCGCCAGCAGCTGGACTGATAACACAGATACGCAGTATTTT. The encoded protein is CASSWTDNTDTQYF.

J is TRBJ1-2 and V is TRBV30; unclear D gene. The CDR3 extends over 13 amino acids. Germline CDR1 is GTSNPN and CDR2 is SVGIG (reference sequence). V lost 3 bases and J 4 bases, leaving 12 bases between the germline ends. DNA for the CDR3: TGTGCCTGGAGCTTCGCGGAGATCTATGGCTACACCTTC. Translation: CAWSFAEIYGYTF.

This chain links TRBV7-6 with TRBJ2-1; 8 positions agree with TRBD2. There are 15 residues in the CDR3. V shed 7 bases, J shed 5 bases, and the junction held 10 bases outside the gene matches. Germline V lookup: CDR1 SGHVS, CDR2 FNYEAQ. The CDR3, as DNA: TGTGCCAGCACGGAGGGGCGGGGGGCCCACAATGAGCAGTTCTTC. Its translation is CASTEGRGAHNEQFF.

The chain uses TRBV9 and TRBJ2-7; 10 bases are a match to TRBD2. Germline lookup yields CDR1 SGDLS and CDR2 YYNGEE. The CDR3 length is 15 residues. Trimming at V came to 4 bases and at J to 5 bases, leaving 9 bases not matched to a gene. The CDR3 here is CASSSALAGAHEQYF. The DNA for the CDR3 is TGTGCCAGCAGCAGCGCGCTAGCGGGGGCCCACGAGCAGTACTTC.

CDR3 bases: TGTGCCAGCAGCGTCGGACAGAATTCACCCCTCCACTTT. It specifies CASSVGQNSPLHF. This sequence joins TRBV9 and TRBJ1-6, with a tentative D call TRBD1 (6 bases). This CDR3 is built from 13 residues. The germline V and J ends were trimmed by 2 bases and 7 bases, with 7 bases remaining between them. The germline CDR1 and CDR2 sequences are SGDLS and YYNGEE.

The chain is built from TRBV2 and TRBJ1-3; D may be TRBD1 (5 bases). The germline V and J ends were trimmed by 6 bases and 0 bases, with 12 bases remaining between them. The CDR3 covers 15 residues. The V gene's germline CDR1 is SNHLY and CDR2 FYNNEI. The CDR3 loop is CASRQDGLSGNTIYF. Written as DNA, the CDR3 is TGTGCCAGCAGACAGGACGGTCTCTCTGGAAACACCATATATTTT.

This chain connects TRBV29-1 to TRBJ2-7, with D possibly matching TRBD1 (6 bases). This CDR3 region has 13 residues. Between the trimmed V and J ends, which lost 5 bases and 0 bases, there was a span of 11 bases. The germline V gene has CDR1 SQVTM and CDR2 ANQGSEA. The CDR3 sequence is CSVLRGSSYEQYF. Here the CDR3 DNA reads TGCAGCGTTCTGAGGGGGAGCTCCTACGAGCAGTACTTC.

The chain combines TRBV18 with TRBJ2-7; 9 bases line up with TRBD2. This CDR3 has 17 residues. Trimming took 1 base from V and 3 from J; bases not matched to a gene: 10. Looked up from germline, CDR1 is KGHSH and CDR2 is LQKENI. CDR3 sequence reads: CASSPRGGGAPDYEQYF. In nucleotides, the CDR3 is TGTGCCAGCTCACCACGAGGCGGGGGGGCCCCGGACTACGAGCAGTACTTC.

This chain links TRBV7-6 with TRBJ1-5; a weak D match, TRBD1 (6 bases). V lost 0 bases and J 2 bases, leaving 8 bases between the germline ends. CDR1 and CDR2 from the germline V gene are SGHVS and FNYEAQ. This CDR3 contains 15 residues. The CDR3: CASSLAAGGNQPQHF. The CDR3 nucleotides read TGTGCCAGCAGCTTAGCTGCAGGGGGCAATCAGCCCCAGCATTTT.

This clone was picked up one time. The gene calls are TRBV15 and TRBJ2-5; 8 positions agree with TRBD1. The CDR3 sequence is 15 residues long. Unmatched junction bases numbered 8, after V lost 3 bases and J lost 5 bases. CDR1 and CDR2 (germline): LNHNV, YYDKDF (reference sequence). The CDR3 loop is CATSRRDRGGETQYF. CDR3 DNA: TGTGCCACCAGCAGGAGAGACAGGGGAGGTGAGACCCAGTACTTC.

With regard to this clone: Germline is not matched at one junction end, which may reflect a read error. This chain links TRBV5-1 with TRBJ1-2, with TRBD1 matching over 11 bases. This CDR3 is built from 14 residues. CDR1 and CDR2 (germline): SGHRS, YFSETQ. CDR3 in DNA: TGCGCCAGCTCCCCCGGGACAGGGGGGTTCGGGAGCGCCTTC. Translating it yields CASSPGTGGFGSAF.

The V call is TRBV28, the J call TRBJ2-7, with 7 bases matching TRBD2. The CDR3 covers 14 residues. The V gene end was trimmed by 5 bases and the J gene end by 1 base; junction bases not matched to a gene: 5. Germline V CDR1 and CDR2: MDHEN, SYDVKM. This CDR3 is CASSHREGSYEQYF. The DNA of the CDR3 is TGTGCCAGCAGTCATAGGGAGGGTTCCTACGAGCAGTACTTC.

This clone turned up a few times. The chain combines TRBV9 with TRBJ1-2; D ambiguous. This CDR3 comprises 13 residues. V gave up 6 bases and J gave up 1 base, with 10 bases separating them. Germline V gene lookup returns CDR1 SGDLS and CDR2 YYNGEE. The DNA of the CDR3 is TGTGCCAGCACCTACTCGGGTAACTATGGCTACACCTTC. This translates into CASTYSGNYGYTF. Looking up the rest from reference TRBV9 and TRBJ1-2 gives the full variable domain: DSGVTQTPKHLITATGQRVTLRCSPRSGDLSVYWYQQSLDQGLQFLIQYYNGEERAKGNILERFSAQQFPDLHSELNLSSLELGDSALYFCASTYSGNYGYTFGSGTRLTVV.

The chain couples TRBV7-3 to TRBJ2-3, with 7 bases identical to TRBD1. The CDR3 has 14 residues. CDR1 SGHTA and CDR2 FQGTGA come from the germline V gene. V was pared by 5 bases and J by 1 base, with 3 bases of the junction left unmatched. CDR3 sequence (DNA): TGTGCCAGCAGCCCAACAGGGGGCACAGATACGCAGTATTTT. It specifies CASSPTGGTDTQYF.

This chain links TRBV7-3 with TRBJ2-3, with unresolved D. Trimming removed 1 base from V and 0 bases from J, with 8 bases in between. In germline, CDR1 is SGHTA, CDR2 FQGTGA. This CDR3 region has 15 residues. CDR3 region: CASSLSLRSTDTQYF. In nucleotides, the CDR3 is TGTGCCAGCAGCTTAAGTCTACGGAGCACAGATACGCAGTATTTT.

The chain recombines TRBV5-4 with TRBJ1-1; no firm D call. This CDR3 has 15 amino acids. Trimming removed 4 bases at V and 3 bases at J, with 16 bases between. Germline-derived CDR1 and CDR2 are SGHNT and YYREEE (reference sequence). The CDR3 sequence: CASSPLRGSDTEAFF. For the CDR3, the DNA is TGTGCCAGCAGCCCCCTGAGAGGGTCGGACACTGAAGCTTTCTTT.

The chain uses TRBV6-2 or TRBV6-3 and TRBJ2-7; 10 nucleotides match TRBD2. This CDR3 has 16 residues. The germline V gene encodes CDR1 MNHEY and CDR2 SVGEGT. V trimming: 3 bases; J trimming: 2 bases; junction bases outside the gene matches: 7. CDR3 loop: CASSYGPSGGAYEQYF. The CDR3 DNA follows: TGTGCCAGCAGTTATGGGCCCAGCGGGGGGGCCTACGAGCAGTACTTC.

This clone appeared a few times. The CDR3 here is CATSDRQGAADTGELFF. The CDR3 nucleotides read TGTGCCACCAGTGACCGCCAGGGGGCCGCGGACACCGGGGAGCTGTTTTTT. The chain links TRBV24-1 to TRBJ2-2, with 8 bases identical to TRBD1. This CDR3 spans 17 amino acids. Trimming removed 4 bases from V and 3 bases from J; junction bases left unmatched: 9. CDR1 and CDR2 from the germline V gene are KGHDR and SFDVKD.

V usage is TRBV5-1 and J usage is TRBJ2-2; 10 bases agree with TRBD2. The CDR3 is 16 amino acids. In germline, CDR1 is SGHRS, CDR2 YFSETQ. V was pared by 4 bases and J by 4 bases, with 7 bases of the junction left unmatched. The CDR3 DNA sequence: TGCGCCAGCAGCCCCGGACTAGCGGCGAGCACCGGGGAGCTGTTTTTT. Translating gives CASSPGLAASTGELFF.

The chain is built from TRBV4-1 and TRBJ1-4; 10 nucleotides agree with TRBD1. The junction had 5 bases not matched to a gene; V was cut back by 1 base and J by 6 bases. CDR1 and CDR2 from the germline V gene are MGHRA and YSYEKL. The CDR3 extends over 16 amino acids. The CDR3 DNA reads TGCGCCAGCAGCCAAGCCCGGACAGGGGGTTATGAAAAACTGTTTTTT. Translation: CASSQARTGGYEKLFF.

This chain uses TRBV11-2 with TRBJ1-5, with unresolved D. The germline V gene has CDR1 SGHAT and CDR2 FQNNGV. The CDR3 runs 16 residues. The V gene lost 1 base and the J gene lost 6 bases, with 16 bases spanning the gap. CDR3 sequence (DNA): TGTGCCAGCAGCTTAGGCCGGGGTGGCAGGCGTCAGCCCCAGCATTTT. This codes for CASSLGRGGRRQPQHF.